These 24 T cell receptor beta chains came from one sample sequenced in a study of CD8+ T cells in alopecia areata. Treatment reported: oral pan-JAK inhibitor, 5-10 mg twice daily. Extraction of RNA preceded its reverse transcription into cDNA, which served as the sequencing template. Produced via immunoSEQ multiplex PCR; TCRdb's table is partial and in-frame only. The top ten clones hold approximately 16% of a sample with 150,000 or so clones, approximately 52% of them seen once. Source: CD4+ T cells sorted from blood, taken at roughly week 55, from a patient treated with tofacitinib. The receptors come from a human donor with alopecia areata.

This chain joins TRBV7-2 and TRBJ2-3, with D unresolved. CDR1 is SGHTA, CDR2 FQGNSA, per germline. V lost 7 bases and J 6 bases, leaving 8 bases between the germline ends. The CDR3 contains 11 residues. The CDR3 nucleotides read TGTGCCAGCACCCCCCGGGATACGCAGTATTTT. Translating it yields CASTPRDTQYF.

The gene calls are TRBV19 and TRBJ2-3; 9 bases are shared with TRBD1. The CDR3 length is 17 residues. The germline gives CDR1 LNHDA, CDR2 SQIVND (reference sequence). J lost 2 bases, V lost 0 bases, and 6 bases had no gene match. CDR3: CASSIDGGTGITDTQYF. CDR3 bases: TGTGCCAGTAGTATAGATGGGGGGACAGGGATCACAGATACGCAGTATTTT.

This clone appeared a single time. The V and J genes are TRBV19 and TRBJ2-5; no clear D gene. The CDR3 length is 13 residues. Germline CDR1 LNHDA, CDR2 SQIVND (reference sequence). V lost 6 bases, J lost 2 bases, and 10 bases lay in between. The CDR3 coding sequence is TGTGCCAGTAGATCGGCGGATCAAGAGACCCAGTACTTC. This translates into CASRSADQETQYF.

This clone was seen repeatedly, ten times or more. The chain uses TRBV20-1 and TRBJ2-7; D possibly corresponds to TRBD1 (6 bases). From germline, CDR1 is DFQATT and CDR2 SNEGSKA (reference sequence). The CDR3 has 11 residues. V was pared by 5 bases and J by 3 bases, with 8 bases between. The CDR3, as DNA: TGCAGTGCTTACAGGGACTACGAGCAGTACTTC. Protein product: CSAYRDYEQYF.

The chain links TRBV9 to TRBJ1-5; the D gene is possibly TRBD1 (6 bases). The CDR3 loop spans 14 amino acids. Germline loops: CDR1 SGDLS, CDR2 YYNGEE. Deletions cut 3 bases from V and 0 bases from J, with 7 bases between. The DNA of the CDR3 is TGTGCCAGCAGCGCACAGGGTAGCAATCAGCCCCAGCATTTT. Its translation is CASSAQGSNQPQHF.

The chain employs TRBV30 and TRBJ1-4; no clear D gene. In germline, CDR1 is GTSNPN, CDR2 SVGIG (reference sequence). The germline V and J ends were trimmed by 0 bases and 8 bases, with 19 bases remaining between them. The CDR3 loop spans 16 amino acids. The CDR3 is CAWSVSRAGGREKLFF. In nucleotides, the CDR3 is TGTGCCTGGAGTGTATCACGGGCAGGCGGTAGAGAAAAACTGTTTTTT.

The chain has TRBV20-1 and TRBJ2-3, with a possible D match to TRBD2 (7 bases). CDR3 size: 11 residues. V shed 6 bases and J shed 6 bases, with 10 bases lying between them. Germline values: CDR1 DFQATT, CDR2 SNEGSKA (reference sequence). The CDR3 coding sequence is TGCAGTGCGGGGGGGCCCGATACGCAGTATTTT. Its translation: CSAGGPDTQYF.

This clone appeared a few times. The J gene is TRBJ2-5, the V gene TRBV29-1; perhaps TRBD2 as D (6 bases). Trimming pared 7 bases from V and 0 bases from J, leaving 18 bases between. Germline CDR1 and CDR2: SQVTM and ANQGSEA. CDR3 length equals 15 residues. CDR3 in amino acids: CSGSSGGMYQETQYF. In DNA form, the CDR3 reads TGCAGCGGCTCGTCGGGCGGGATGTACCAAGAGACCCAGTACTTC.

The sample holds one count of this clone. This sequence joins TRBV9 and TRBJ2-3, with D perhaps TRBD2 (6 bases). The V and J ends lost 4 bases and 3 bases respectively, with 12 bases between them. Germline V gene sequence: CDR1 SGDLS, CDR2 YYNGEE. CDR3 length equals 14 residues. Here the CDR3 reads CASSSPGVTDTQYF. The CDR3 coding sequence is TGTGCCAGCAGCTCCCCGGGGGTAACAGATACGCAGTATTTT.

The CDR3: CSVALAGGPETQYF. In DNA form, the CDR3 reads TGCAGCGTTGCCCTAGCGGGGGGCCCAGAGACCCAGTACTTC. The chain recombines TRBV29-1 with TRBJ2-5; 11 positions match TRBD2. The junction had 5 bases not matched to a gene; V was cut back by 4 bases and J by 4 bases. In germline, CDR1 is SQVTM, CDR2 ANQGSEA. The CDR3 loop spans 14 amino acids.

V usage is TRBV9 and J usage is TRBJ2-2; D perhaps matches TRBD1 (5 bases). This CDR3 contains 15 residues. CDR1 SGDLS and CDR2 YYNGEE come from the germline V gene. V lost 3 bases, J lost 0 bases, and 9 bases lay in between. The CDR3 DNA reads as TGTGCCAGCAGCGACGGACACGCGAACACCGGGGAGCTGTTTTTT. Residues: CASSDGHANTGELFF.

The gene calls are TRBV30 and TRBJ1-1; no firm D call. V was trimmed by 2 bases and J by 0 bases, leaving 10 bases between them. This CDR3 spans 14 amino acids. Germline loops: CDR1 GTSNPN, CDR2 SVGIG (reference sequence). CDR3 DNA: TGTGCCTGGAGTCAAACAAGCTTGAACACTGAAGCTTTCTTT. Protein sequence: CAWSQTSLNTEAFF.

Sample share makes this clone large. The chain's CDR3 is CASSVGQGNSPLHF. In DNA form, the CDR3 reads TGTGCCAGCAGCGTAGGGCAGGGGAATTCACCCCTCCACTTT. The chain employs TRBV9 and TRBJ1-6; D might be TRBD1 (6 bases). Germline CDR1 and CDR2: SGDLS and YYNGEE. This CDR3 contains 14 residues. With 0 bases removed from V and 7 bases from J, the gap between germline ends came to 8 bases.

The chain couples TRBV27 to TRBJ2-1; D unclear. The CDR3 totals 11 residues. Germline V gene data show CDR1 as MNHEY and CDR2 as SMNVEV (reference sequence). V dropped 6 bases and J dropped 6 bases, with 6 bases sitting between them. The chain's CDR3 is CASRGINEQFF. The DNA for the CDR3 is TGTGCCAGCAGGGGAATCAATGAGCAGTTCTTC.

The genes are TRBV5-1 and TRBJ1-5; D is unresolved. Per the germline V gene, CDR1 is SGHRS and CDR2 is YFSETQ. V dropped 4 bases and J dropped 1 base, with 6 bases sitting between them. CDR3 length: 13 amino acids. The CDR3 sequence: CASSPDSNQPQHF. The CDR3 DNA follows: TGCGCCAGCAGCCCGGACAGCAATCAGCCCCAGCATTTT. The entire variable domain, with the rest obtained from reference TRBV5-1 and TRBJ1-5, is as follows: KAGVTQTPRYLIKTRGQQVTLSCSPISGHRSVSWYQQTPGQGLQFLFEYFSETQRNKGNFPGRFSGRQFSNSRSEMNVSTLELGDSALYLCASSPDSNQPQHFGDGTRLSIL.

This chain connects TRBV30 to TRBJ1-5; D gene unclear. Germline V CDR1 and CDR2: GTSNPN, SVGIG (reference sequence). The CDR3 runs to 13 residues. V lost 4 bases to trimming and J lost 1 base, with 8 bases between them. The CDR3 sequence: CAWTLGSNQPQHF. As DNA, the CDR3 is TGTGCCTGGACCCTCGGGAGCAATCAGCCCCAGCATTTT. The full variable domain, in which reference TRBV30 and TRBJ1-5 provide the parts outside the CDR3, is SQTIHQWPATLVQPVGSPLSLECTVEGTSNPNLYWYRQAAGRGLQLLFYSVGIGQISSEVPQNLSASRPQDRQFILSSKKLLLSDSGFYLCAWTLGSNQPQHFGDGTRLSIL.

The chain joins TRBV30 to TRBJ2-5, with unresolved D. The CDR3 covers 12 residues. Germline CDR1 GTSNPN, CDR2 SVGIG (reference sequence). Trimming left V 2 bases short and J 5 bases short, with 9 bases between. The CDR3 region is CAWSPQIETQYF. CDR3 DNA: TGTGCCTGGAGTCCTCAGATCGAGACCCAGTACTTC.

The sample holds a few counts of this clone. The CDR3: CASSHSTSGGETQYF. CDR3 DNA sequence: TGCGCCAGCAGCCATTCGACTAGCGGGGGTGAGACCCAGTACTTC. This sequence joins TRBV4-1 and TRBJ2-5, with 12 bases lining up with TRBD2. The CDR3 has 15 residues. V was clipped by 3 bases and J by 5 bases; unmatched bases: 4. CDR1 and CDR2 (germline): MGHRA, YSYEKL.

The chain recombines TRBV5-1 with TRBJ2-1; D uncertain. Trimming shortened V by 1 base and J by 4 bases, and 6 bases separated the two germline ends. The CDR3 extends over 13 amino acids. Germline CDR1 is SGHRS and CDR2 is YFSETQ. CDR3 sequence (DNA): TGCGCCAGCAGCTTGATGGGGTACAATGAGCAGTTCTTC. It codes for CASSLMGYNEQFF.

The chain couples TRBV15 to TRBJ1-5, with unresolved D. Trimming stripped 4 bases from V and 6 bases from J, with 13 bases between. This CDR3 contains 14 residues. In germline, CDR1 is LNHNV, CDR2 YYDKDF (reference sequence). CDR3 loop: CATSTGPWRQPQHF. CDR3 DNA sequence: TGTGCCACCAGCACCGGACCCTGGCGTCAGCCCCAGCATTTT.

The J gene is TRBJ2-3, the V gene TRBV9, with D perhaps given as TRBD1 or TRBD2 (8 bases each). The CDR3 length is 18 residues. The V end was cut by 0 bases, the J end by 1 base, with 18 bases between. Per the germline V gene, CDR1 is SGDLS and CDR2 is YYNGEE. In nucleotides, the CDR3 is TGTGCCAGCAGCGTAGGTCCGGGAGGGACAGGAGGCACAGATACGCAGTATTTT. This sequence encodes CASSVGPGGTGGTDTQYF.

The CDR3 reads CASKRETQEKLFF. CDR3 sequence (DNA): TGCGCCAGCAAGCGGGAGACCCAGGAAAAACTGTTTTTT. The chain recombines TRBV5-1 with TRBJ1-4; D is undetermined. Germline loops: CDR1 SGHRS, CDR2 YFSETQ. Deletions cut 6 bases from V and 8 bases from J, with 14 bases between. The CDR3 extends over 13 amino acids.

V gene TRBV29-1 combines with J gene TRBJ1-1, with D hard to call. The germline CDR1 and CDR2 sequences are SQVTM and ANQGSEA. There are 13 residues in the CDR3. The V end lost 4 bases, the J end lost 0 bases, and 9 bases lay between the germline ends. The CDR3 here is CSVGPGMNTEAFF. CDR3 coding DNA: TGCAGCGTTGGGCCGGGAATGAACACTGAAGCTTTCTTT.

The chain combines TRBV30 with TRBJ2-3, with 10 bases matching TRBD1. V trimming: 5 bases; J trimming: 4 bases; junction bases outside the gene matches: 6. The CDR3 runs 14 residues. Germline CDR1 reads GTSNPN; CDR2 reads SVGIG (reference sequence). DNA of the CDR3: TGTGCCTGGGAAAGGGGACAGGGGTCAGATACGCAGTATTTT. Encoded protein: CAWERGQGSDTQYF.